The rows below give T cell receptor beta chains drawn from one sample of a study of blood T cell repertoires in COVID-19. This table comes from immunoSEQ multiplex PCR, and its TCRdb copy is limited to in-frame clones, with some not included. This table has 300,000 to 350,000 clones, about 90% appearing once. Sequenced sample: PBMCs or T cells enriched from blood (not recorded which). The receptors originated from a woman in her twenties or thirties who had recovered from COVID-19. Each CDR3 is given with its conserved first and last residue. Each record gives: V gene, D gene, clone size, J gene, CDR3 protein, CDR3 DNA. A D gene is named only where the DNA matches it firmly. The listing skips clone size in some rows; elsewhere it reads once, few, many or a size class.

V: TRBV7-6
D: TRBD1
size: NA
J: TRBJ2-6
CDR3: CASSLESAYRDRPISGANVLTF
DNA: TGTGCCAGCAGCTTAGAGTCCGCATACCGGGACAGGCCTATCTCTGGGGCCAACGTCCTGACTTTC

V: TRBV24-1
D: TRBD1
size: few
J: TRBJ2-1
CDR3: CATKAQGRSQTYNEQFF
DNA: TGTGCCACAAAAGCACAGGGGCGAAGCCAAACCTACAATGAGCAGTTCTTC

V: TRBV2
D: NA
size: many
J: TRBJ1-2
CDR3: CAIGSANYGYTF
DNA: TGTGCCATCGGAAGCGCTAACTATGGCTACACCTTC

V: TRBV24-1
D: NA
size: NA
J: TRBJ1-6
CDR3: CATIHTAPPKDSPLHF
DNA: TGTGCCACCATACACACAGCACCTCCAAAGGATTCACCCCTCCACTTT

V: TRBV10-3
D: NA
size: once
J: TRBJ1-2
CDR3: CAISESMPGGVRHGYTF
DNA: TGTGCCATCAGTGAGTCGATGCCTGGGGGCGTTCGGCATGGCTACACCTTC

V: TRBV29-1
D: TRBD1
size: NA
J: TRBJ2-5
CDR3: CSVGEGQQETQYF
DNA: TGCAGCGTTGGAGAGGGACAGCAAGAGACCCAGTACTTC

V: TRBV11-2
D: TRBD1
size: NA
J: TRBJ1-2
CDR3: CASSLVLTGSNYGYTF
DNA: TGTGCCAGCAGCTTAGTCTTGACAGGGTCTAACTATGGCTACACCTTC

V: TRBV2
D: NA
size: NA
J: TRBJ1-3
CDR3: CASSELRRAGNTIYF
DNA: TGTGCCAGCAGTGAACTCCGCAGGGCTGGAAACACCATATATTTT

V: TRBV13
D: TRBD2
size: NA
J: TRBJ2-2
CDR3: CASSSFALAGGRVDRVGELFF
DNA: TGTGCCAGCAGCTCCTTCGCCCTAGCGGGGGGGAGAGTCGACCGTGTCGGGGAGCTGTTTTTT

V: TRBV4-3
D: NA
size: NA
J: TRBJ1-1
CDR3: CASSQDPVTEAFF
DNA: TGCGCCAGCAGCCAAGATCCAGTCACTGAAGCTTTCTTT

V: TRBV5-6
D: TRBD1
size: NA
J: TRBJ2-7
CDR3: CASSLDIGTGAYEQYF
DNA: TGTGCCAGCAGCTTGGATATTGGGACAGGAGCCTACGAGCAGTACTTC

V: TRBV12-3/TRBV12-4
D: NA
size: NA
J: TRBJ1-3
CDR3: CASSSVNRGTIYF
DNA: TGTGCCAGCAGCTCCGTTAACCGCGGCACCATATATTTT

V: TRBV28
D: NA
size: few
J: TRBJ1-2
CDR3: CASSSGTFPYGYTF
DNA: TGTGCCAGCAGTAGCGGGACTTTCCCCTATGGCTACACCTTC

V: TRBV5-6
D: TRBD1
size: NA
J: TRBJ1-6
CDR3: CASGFTGDRYNSPLHF
DNA: TGTGCCAGCGGCTTTACAGGGGACAGATATAATTCACCCCTCCACTTT

V: TRBV28
D: TRBD1
size: NA
J: TRBJ1-5
CDR3: CASSLDRGQGNQPQHF
DNA: TGTGCCAGCAGTTTGGACAGGGGGCAAGGCAATCAGCCCCAGCATTTT

V: TRBV10-2
D: NA
size: NA
J: TRBJ2-1
CDR3: CASSVRQSPGNEQFF
DNA: TGCGCCAGCAGTGTAAGACAGTCGCCGGGCAATGAGCAGTTCTTC

V: TRBV7-6
D: TRBD2
size: NA
J: TRBJ2-3
CDR3: CASSLERGGQLVTDTQYF
DNA: TGTGCCAGCAGCCTCGAGCGGGGGGGCCAGCTCGTCACAGATACGCAGTATTTT

V: TRBV7-8
D: TRBD2
size: NA
J: TRBJ2-3
CDR3: CASSLGRSRDPRGGGSDTQYF
DNA: TGTGCCAGCAGCTTAGGCAGGTCCCGAGACCCGCGGGGGGGTGGCTCAGATACGCAGTATTTT

V: TRBV7-6
D: TRBD1
size: NA
J: TRBJ1-4
CDR3: CASSPGGVSNEKLFF
DNA: TGTGCCAGCAGCCCAGGGGGAGTTTCTAATGAAAAACTGTTTTTT

V: TRBV5-5
D: TRBD2
size: once
J: TRBJ2-5
CDR3: CASSLGFSGETQYF
DNA: TGTGCCAGCAGCTTGGGTTTTAGCGGGGAGACCCAGTACTTC

V: TRBV5-1
D: NA
size: NA
J: TRBJ2-1
CDR3: CASSLASGRFLYNEQFF
DNA: TGCGCCAGCAGCTTGGCTTCGGGGAGGTTCCTTTACAATGAGCAGTTCTTC

V: TRBV15
D: TRBD1
size: NA
J: TRBJ2-7
CDR3: CATSPRWGTGGVEQYF
DNA: TGTGCCACCAGCCCTCGGTGGGGGACAGGGGGCGTCGAGCAGTACTTC

V: TRBV6-5
D: NA
size: few
J: TRBJ2-7
CDR3: CASSDGAVYF
DNA: TGTGCCAGCAGCGACGGCGCGGTGTACTTC

V: TRBV5-1
D: NA
size: once
J: TRBJ1-1
CDR3: CASSLAGTGTEAFF
DNA: TGCGCCAGCAGCTTGGCGGGAACGGGCACTGAAGCTTTCTTT